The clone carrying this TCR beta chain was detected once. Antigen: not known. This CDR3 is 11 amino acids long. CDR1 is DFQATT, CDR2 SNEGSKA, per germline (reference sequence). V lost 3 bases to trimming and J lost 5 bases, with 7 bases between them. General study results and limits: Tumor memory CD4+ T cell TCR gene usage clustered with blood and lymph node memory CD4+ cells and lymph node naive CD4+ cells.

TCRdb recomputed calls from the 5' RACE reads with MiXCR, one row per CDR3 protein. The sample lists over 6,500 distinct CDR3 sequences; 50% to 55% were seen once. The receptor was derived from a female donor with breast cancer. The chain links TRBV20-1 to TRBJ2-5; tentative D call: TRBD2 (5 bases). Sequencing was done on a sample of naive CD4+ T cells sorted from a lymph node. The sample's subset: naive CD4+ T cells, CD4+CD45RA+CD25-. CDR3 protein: CSASGLETQYF. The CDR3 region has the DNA TGCAGTGCTAGCGGACTCGAGACCCAGTACTTC.